This entry lists 23 T cell receptor beta chains sequenced from one sample in a study of blood T cell repertoires in COVID-19. Some clones are missing from TCRdb's copy, which holds only in-frame ones; the method was immunoSEQ multiplex PCR. The data show tens of thousands of clones, with 90% seen just once and approximately 6.2% held by the top ten. The sample taken for sequencing was peripheral blood. The source of these receptors is a middle-aged man with acute or convalescent COVID-19.

As DNA, the CDR3 is TGTGCCAGCAGTTATAGAGGACTAGCGCCTAATGAGCAGTTCTTC. Protein product: CASSYRGLAPNEQFF. This sequence joins TRBV6-5 and TRBJ2-1; TRBD2 matches 9 bases. The CDR3 spans 15 residues. With 3 bases clipped from V and 7 bases from J, the junction kept 7 bases outside the gene matches. Looked up from germline, CDR1 is MNHEY and CDR2 is SVGAGI.

This clone was counted once. The chain joins TRBV11-2 to TRBJ1-2; the D is unclear. CDR3 length: 12 residues. The V end was cut by 4 bases, the J end by 4 bases, with 7 bases between. CDR1 and CDR2 (germline): SGHAT, FQNNGV. The CDR3: CASSSEFYGYTF. The CDR3 nucleotides read TGTGCCAGCAGCTCCGAGTTCTATGGCTACACCTTC.

This sequence joins TRBV18 and TRBJ2-7; 8 nucleotides align to TRBD1. The V gene end was trimmed by 3 bases and the J gene end by 2 bases; junction bases not matched to a gene: 12. Germline V CDR1 and CDR2: KGHSH, LQKENI. The CDR3 has 17 amino acids. In DNA form, the CDR3 reads TGTGCCAGCTCACCGAGACAGGGGTTCGGGGAAACCTACGAGCAGTACTTC. Translated, it gives CASSPRQGFGETYEQYF.

V is TRBV2 and J is TRBJ1-4; D perhaps matches TRBD1 (6 bases). CDR3 length equals 15 residues. V gave up 7 bases and J gave up 7 bases, with 19 bases separating them. Germline-derived CDR1 and CDR2 are SNHLY and FYNNEI. The CDR3 sequence: CASKKTGTLGEKLFF. DNA of the CDR3: TGTGCCAGCAAGAAAACAGGGACACTAGGTGAAAAACTGTTTTTT.

The chain uses TRBV11-2 and TRBJ2-7; no reliable D call. The CDR3 spans 13 residues. CDR1 and CDR2 (germline): SGHAT, FQNNGV. Deletions cut 5 bases from V and 3 bases from J, with 11 bases between. CDR3 sequence: CASSPSSDYEQYF. The CDR3 DNA is TGTGCCAGCAGCCCCAGTTCAGACTACGAGCAGTACTTC.

V is TRBV20-1 and J is TRBJ2-7; 7 bases are shared with TRBD2. The CDR3 extends over 11 amino acids. V lost 6 bases to trimming and J lost 3 bases; unmatched junction nucleotides: 2. Germline CDR1 reads DFQATT; CDR2 reads SNEGSKA (reference sequence). CDR3 loop: CSATGGYEQYF. The CDR3 nucleotides are TGCAGTGCAACGGGGGGCTACGAGCAGTACTTC.

The chain carries TRBV25-1 and TRBJ2-7; maybe TRBD1 (5 bases). Trimming removed 1 base from V and 0 bases from J, with 10 bases in between. Germline V CDR1 and CDR2: MGHDK, SYGVNS. The CDR3 sequence is 15 residues long. In nucleotides, the CDR3 is TGTGCCAGCAGTGAATTGTCAGACAGCTCCTACGAGCAGTACTTC. This translates into CASSELSDSSYEQYF.

This clone came up once. The rearrangement joins TRBV6-5 to TRBJ2-7; TRBD1 aligns across 7 bases. The CDR3 has 12 amino acids. V was clipped by 8 bases and J by 6 bases; unmatched bases: 7. CDR1 and CDR2 (germline): MNHEY, SVGAGI. CDR3 in DNA: TGTGCCAGCGGAGCCAGACAGGGCGAGCAGTACTTC. Protein product: CASGARQGEQYF.

A few counts support this clone. The chain carries TRBV7-2 and TRBJ1-5; 7 positions agree with TRBD1. The J segment lost 0 bases and the V segment lost 5 bases, leaving 4 bases of the junction unmatched. The CDR3 length is 15 residues. CDR1 and CDR2 from the germline V gene are SGHTA and FQGNSA. DNA for the CDR3: TGTGCCAGCAGCGCGACAGGGAGTAGCAATCAGCCCCAGCATTTT. Protein: CASSATGSSNQPQHF.

The V and J genes are TRBV18 and TRBJ2-5; 8 bases map to TRBD2. The ends lost 3 bases at V and 6 bases at J; junction bases unmatched: 3. Germline lookup yields CDR1 KGHSH and CDR2 LQKENI. The CDR3 sequence is 13 residues long. The CDR3 loop is CASSPSGGKTQYF. The DNA of the CDR3 is TGTGCCAGCTCACCCAGCGGGGGCAAGACCCAGTACTTC.

This clone was observed once. V is TRBV30 and J is TRBJ2-5; no firm D call. CDR1 is GTSNPN, CDR2 SVGIG, per germline (reference sequence). The germline V and J ends were trimmed by 2 bases and 4 bases, with 11 bases remaining between them. The CDR3 is 13 residues long. Written as DNA, the CDR3 is TGTGCCTGGAGTTATACAGTGATAGAGACCCAGTACTTC. Its translation is CAWSYTVIETQYF. The entire variable domain, with the rest obtained from reference TRBV30 and TRBJ2-5, is as follows: SQTIHQWPATLVQPVGSPLSLECTVEGTSNPNLYWYRQAAGRGLQLLFYSVGIGQISSEVPQNLSASRPQDRQFILSSKKLLLSDSGFYLCAWSYTVIETQYFGPGTRLLVL.

This clone was picked up a small number of times. CDR3 DNA: TGTGCCAGCAGCCCGGGACTTACCTACACAGATACGCAGTATTTT. This gives the protein CASSPGLTYTDTQYF. The gene calls are TRBV11-2 and TRBJ2-3; a possible D gene is TRBD2 (6 bases). Trimming cost V 5 bases and J 2 bases, with 14 bases left between them. CDR3 length: 15 residues. Germline V CDR1 and CDR2: SGHAT, FQNNGV.

The J gene is TRBJ2-3, the V gene TRBV4-2; 12 nucleotides match TRBD2. Per the germline V gene, CDR1 is LGHNA and CDR2 is YNFKEQ. The CDR3 consists of 16 residues. V trimming: 5 bases; J trimming: 4 bases; junction bases outside the gene matches: 7. The CDR3 DNA is TGTGCCAGCAGCTCCCGGACTAGCGGGGTCTCAGATACGCAGTATTTT. As protein: CASSSRTSGVSDTQYF.

This clone was detected only once. V usage is TRBV4-1 and J usage is TRBJ2-5, with TRBD1 identical over 7 bases. Germline V gene lookup returns CDR1 MGHRA and CDR2 YSYEKL. With V trimmed by 4 bases and J by 5 bases, 10 bases remained unmatched. CDR3 length: 15 amino acids. The CDR3 region is CASSPRQGLGETQYF. For the CDR3, the DNA is TGCGCCAGCAGCCCGCGACAGGGCCTGGGGGAGACCCAGTACTTC.

This chain links TRBV19 with TRBJ2-3, with D maybe TRBD2 (6 bases). The V end was cut by 7 bases, the J end by 5 bases, with 13 bases between. The CDR3 totals 13 residues. The V gene's germline CDR1 is LNHDA and CDR2 SQIVND (reference sequence). DNA for the CDR3: TGTGCCAGTAACGGCGGGACGGGAGATACGCAGTATTTT. Encoded protein: CASNGGTGDTQYF.

The chain has TRBV13 and TRBJ1-4, with 10 bases fitting TRBD1. V lost 2 bases, J lost 7 bases, and 4 bases stayed unmatched. This CDR3 region has 15 residues. Per germline, CDR1 PRHDT and CDR2 FYEKMQ (reference sequence). The CDR3 protein is CASSLRGTGVEKLFF. CDR3 nucleotides: TGTGCCAGCAGCTTACGCGGGACAGGGGTTGAAAAACTGTTTTTT.

A single count supports this clone. This sequence joins TRBV5-1 and TRBJ2-3; no firm D call. Germline CDR1 reads SGHRS; CDR2 reads YFSETQ. Trimming stripped 1 base from V and 4 bases from J, with 7 bases between. There are 13 residues in the CDR3. CDR3 protein: CASSLRGADTQYF. The CDR3 bases are TGCGCCAGCAGCTTGCGCGGAGCAGATACGCAGTATTTT. Full variable domain (outside the CDR3, taken from reference TRBV5-1 and TRBJ2-3): KAGVTQTPRYLIKTRGQQVTLSCSPISGHRSVSWYQQTPGQGLQFLFEYFSETQRNKGNFPGRFSGRQFSNSRSEMNVSTLELGDSALYLCASSLRGADTQYFGPGTRLTVL.

The gene calls are TRBV5-4 and TRBJ1-5; 7 nucleotides align to TRBD1. V trimming: 4 bases; J trimming: 2 bases; junction bases outside the gene matches: 3. The CDR3 loop spans 14 amino acids. Germline V lookup: CDR1 SGHNT, CDR2 YYREEE (reference sequence). CDR3 sequence (DNA): TGTGCCAGCAGCATCGACAGGGGCAATCAGCCCCAGCATTTT. Its translation: CASSIDRGNQPQHF.

The chain joins TRBV5-5 to TRBJ1-1, with a tentative D call TRBD1 (5 bases). Between the trimmed V and J ends, which lost 1 base and 3 bases, there was a span of 7 bases. Germline loops: CDR1 SGHKS, CDR2 YYEKEE (reference sequence). The CDR3 consists of 13 residues. CDR3 nucleotide sequence: TGTGCCAGCAGCTTGATAGGGGACACTGAAGCTTTCTTT. It translates to CASSLIGDTEAFF.

V gene TRBV19 combines with J gene TRBJ2-3; a possible D gene is TRBD2 (6 bases). This CDR3 contains 16 residues. Deletions cut 3 bases from V and 4 bases from J, with 17 bases between. The V gene's germline CDR1 is LNHDA and CDR2 SQIVND (reference sequence). In DNA, the CDR3 is TGTGCCAGTAGTATCCAAGCGGAGAGGAGGGCAGATACGCAGTATTTT. Amino acid sequence: CASSIQAERRADTQYF.

V usage is TRBV6-5 and J usage is TRBJ1-2; D gene uncertain. Germline values: CDR1 MNHEY, CDR2 SVGAGI. Trimming removed 6 bases at V and 5 bases at J, with 13 bases between. This CDR3 comprises 13 residues. The CDR3 DNA is TGTGCCAGCAGCCTCGGGAGGGTTTATGGCTACACCTTC. Its translation: CASSLGRVYGYTF.

V and J are TRBV29-1 and TRBJ2-7; 8 bases map to TRBD2. Losses at the gene ends were 7 bases for V and 4 bases for J; bases not matched to a gene: 3. Germline V gene sequence: CDR1 SQVTM, CDR2 ANQGSEA. This CDR3 contains 11 residues. The CDR3 here is CSATSGYEQYF. CDR3 nucleotide sequence: TGCAGCGCCACTAGCGGATACGAGCAGTACTTC.

The chain recombines TRBV6-5 with TRBJ1-2; D might be TRBD1 (6 bases). The germline gives CDR1 MNHEY, CDR2 SVGAGI. V was trimmed by 6 bases and J by 4 bases, leaving 12 bases between them. The CDR3 is 13 amino acids. Written as DNA, the CDR3 is TGTGCCAGCAGCCAAATGGACAGCTATGGCTACACCTTC. Protein: CASSQMDSYGYTF.